This T cell receptor (beta chain) is from a study of blood T cell repertoires in COVID-19. This clone has more than one count but fewer than ten. Germline-derived CDR1 and CDR2 are SGHKS and YYEKEE (reference sequence). This CDR3 region has 14 residues. With V trimmed by 0 bases and J by 4 bases, 4 bases remained unmatched. Measured with immunoSEQ multiplex PCR; TCRdb has only the in-frame clones, and not every one. The sample includes about 240,000 clones, approximately 83% of them seen just once. This sequence was found in a young man who had recovered from COVID-19. This rearrangement joins TRBV5-5 to TRBJ2-7, with 7 bases aligning to TRBD1. The sample was peripheral blood. The CDR3 DNA reads as TGTGCCAGCAGCTTGGGACAGGGTGGATACGAGCAGTACGTC. It yields the protein CASSLGQGGYEQYV.